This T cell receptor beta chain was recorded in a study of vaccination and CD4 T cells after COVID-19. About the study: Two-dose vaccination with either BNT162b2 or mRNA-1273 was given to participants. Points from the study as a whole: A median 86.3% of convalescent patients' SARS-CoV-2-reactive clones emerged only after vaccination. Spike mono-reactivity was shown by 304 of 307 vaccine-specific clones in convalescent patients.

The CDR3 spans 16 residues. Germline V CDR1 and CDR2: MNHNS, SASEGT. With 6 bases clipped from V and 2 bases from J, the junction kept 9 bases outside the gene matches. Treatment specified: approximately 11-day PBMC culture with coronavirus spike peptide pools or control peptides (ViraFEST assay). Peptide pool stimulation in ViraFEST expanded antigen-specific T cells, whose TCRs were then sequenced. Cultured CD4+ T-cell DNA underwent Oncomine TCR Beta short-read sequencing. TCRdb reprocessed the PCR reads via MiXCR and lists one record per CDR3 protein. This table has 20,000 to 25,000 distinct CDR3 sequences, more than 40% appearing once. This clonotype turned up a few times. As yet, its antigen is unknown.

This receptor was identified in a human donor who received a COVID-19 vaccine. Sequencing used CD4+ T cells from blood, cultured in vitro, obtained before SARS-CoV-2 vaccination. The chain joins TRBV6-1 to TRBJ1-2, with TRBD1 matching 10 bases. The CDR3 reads CASSQDPGQGNYGYTF. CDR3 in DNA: TGTGCCAGCAGCCAGGACCCGGGACAGGGGAACTATGGCTACACCTTC.